These T cell receptor beta chains were read from a single sample in a study of T cell responses to AZD1222 COVID-19 vaccine. The assay was immunoSEQ multiplex PCR, and TCRdb's table has in-frame clones only and misses some. The sample shows around 100,000 clones, more than 65% of them seen only once. The source was peripheral blood, collected on day 0 of AZD1222 vaccination. The receptors derive from an adult in good health. The CDR3 runs from the conserved cysteine through the conserved F or W. The order of the fields is J gene, V gene, CDR3 protein.

>TRBJ1-4|TRBV5-1
CASSLGGALGEKLFF
>TRBJ1-4|TRBV7-9
CASSLGTGHEKLFF
>TRBJ2-7|TRBV4-3
CASSQESTGEGAGEQYF
>TRBJ1-1|TRBV2
CAITRQENTEAFF
>TRBJ2-7|TRBV11-1
CATQGGYEQYF
>TRBJ1-6|TRBV28
CASSLGQGSDSPLHF
>TRBJ1-1|TRBV6-5
CASRTGVNTEAFF
>TRBJ2-4|TRBV28
CASSSGFGGDIQYF
>TRBJ1-5|TRBV10-2
CASGWGTVGNQPQHF
>TRBJ2-3|TRBV28
CASSSGDRARDTQYF
>TRBJ2-3|TRBV27
CASRMTGMNTQYF
>TRBJ1-5|TRBV12-3/TRBV12-4
CASSLHDNQPQHF
>TRBJ1-3|TRBV18
CASSARGSSGNTIYF
>TRBJ1-1|TRBV28
CASSTPTGTNTEAFF
>TRBJ2-7|TRBV5-4
CASSNRDRSAYEQYF
>TRBJ2-3|TRBV3-1/TRBV3-2
CASSRLAGAGDTQYF
>TRBJ1-5|TRBV6-2/TRBV6-3
CASSYGAIQPQHF
>TRBJ1-5|TRBV6-5
CASSFGTGASQPQHF
>TRBJ1-5|TRBV7-2
CASSYFSNQPQHF
>TRBJ1-1|TRBV2
CASRWSNGGEAFF
>TRBJ2-5|TRBV5-4
CASSLVGSRNGETQYF
>TRBJ1-5|TRBV21-1
CASSEQPQHF
>TRBJ1-1|TRBV10-2
CASSEVLTEAFF
>TRBJ2-2|TRBV11-2
CASSLAGQGNTGELFF
>TRBJ1-2|TRBV19
CASSPIPGWTNYGYTF
>TRBJ1-1|TRBV16
CASSQFVQPEAFF
>TRBJ1-5|TRBV3-1/TRBV3-2
CASSGDNGNQPQHF
>TRBJ2-4|TRBV14
CASSQRQGNIQYF
>TRBJ2-4|TRBV7-9
CASSLVWSGALLAKNIQYF
>TRBJ2-2|TRBV5-1
CASSPGGQGRTGELFF
>TRBJ2-7|TRBV7-9
CASSSLGNPDSYEQYF
>TRBJ1-2|TRBV9
CASSAPSPHGGYTF
>TRBJ1-5|TRBV6-1
CASSELRGGNQPQHF
>TRBJ1-3|TRBV6-1
CASSLPLGGNTIYF
>TRBJ2-5|TRBV6-5
CASKQGYGGETQYF
>TRBJ1-3|TRBV5-1
CASTTVPYGNTIYF
>TRBJ1-4|TRBV3-1/TRBV3-2
CASSPTWGGEKLFF
>TRBJ2-7|TRBV12-3/TRBV12-4
CASSSWGVYEQYF
>TRBJ2-6|TRBV15
CATSREGTSGANVLTF
>TRBJ2-3|TRBV5-1
CASSLALAGSTDTQYF
>TRBJ2-3|TRBV3-1/TRBV3-2
CASSQDPRHSADTQYF
>TRBJ2-6|TRBV6-5
CASRIRAPGANVLTF